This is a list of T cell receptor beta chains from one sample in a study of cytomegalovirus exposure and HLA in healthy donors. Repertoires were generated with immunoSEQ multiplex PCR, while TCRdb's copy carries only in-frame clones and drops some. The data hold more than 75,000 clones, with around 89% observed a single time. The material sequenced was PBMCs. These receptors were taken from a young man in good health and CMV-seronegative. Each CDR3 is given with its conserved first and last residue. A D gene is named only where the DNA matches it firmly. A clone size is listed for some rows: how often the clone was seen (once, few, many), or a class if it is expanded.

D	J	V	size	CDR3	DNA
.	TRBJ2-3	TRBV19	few	CASNTRGQLTDTQYF	TGTGCCAGTAATACCAGGGGTCAACTCACAGATACGCAGTATTTT
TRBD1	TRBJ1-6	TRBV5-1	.	CASSIEGQGNSPLHF	TGCGCCAGCAGCATTGAGGGACAGGGAAATTCACCCCTCCACTTT
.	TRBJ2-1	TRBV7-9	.	CASSFRNEQFF	TGTGCCAGCAGCTTCAGGAATGAGCAGTTCTTC
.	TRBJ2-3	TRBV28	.	CASSTGTDTQYF	TGTGCCAGCAGTACAGGCACAGATACGCAGTATTTT
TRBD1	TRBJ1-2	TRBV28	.	CASSLPQGAGSYGYTF	TGTGCCAGCAGTCTCCCACAGGGGGCTGGGTCCTATGGCTACACCTTC
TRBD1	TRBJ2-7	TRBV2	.	CASLETGLSYEQYF	TGTGCCAGCCTAGAGACAGGGCTCTCCTACGAGCAGTACTTC
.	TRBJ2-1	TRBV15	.	CATSRDKGDFYGPTYNEQFF	TGTGCCACCAGCAGAGATAAAGGCGACTTCTACGGCCCCACCTACAATGAGCAGTTCTTC
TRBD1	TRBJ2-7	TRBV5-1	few	CASRRETGGYEQYF	TGCGCCAGCAGACGCGAGACAGGGGGATACGAGCAGTACTTC
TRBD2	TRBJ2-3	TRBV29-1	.	CSVGSGLADTDTQYF	TGCAGCGTTGGGTCGGGACTAGCGGACACAGATACGCAGTATTTT
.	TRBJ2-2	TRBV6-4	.	CASSESDDTNTGELFF	TGTGCCAGCAGTGAAAGCGACGATACGAACACCGGGGAGCTGTTTTTT
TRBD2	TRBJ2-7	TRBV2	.	CASTTTGTSTDEQYF	TGTGCCAGCACCACTACCGGGACTAGCACGGACGAGCAGTACTTC
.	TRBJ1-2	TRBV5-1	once	CASSLGGRSANYGYTF	TGCGCCAGCAGCTTGGGTGGAAGGAGCGCTAACTATGGCTACACCTTC
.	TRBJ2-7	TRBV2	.	CASSAQTYEQYF	TGTGCCAGCAGTGCCCAGACCTACGAGCAGTACTTC
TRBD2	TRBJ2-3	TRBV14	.	CASSQFTRGLAGFTDTQYF	TGTGCCAGCAGCCAATTTACACGGGGACTAGCGGGATTCACAGATACGCAGTATTTT
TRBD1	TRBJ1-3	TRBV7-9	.	CASSGTGGSGNTIYF	TGTGCCAGCTCTGGGACAGGGGGTTCTGGAAACACCATATATTTT
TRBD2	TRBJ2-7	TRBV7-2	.	CASSPPPGTSGDTFYEQYF	TGTGCCAGCAGCCCACCCCCGGGGACTAGCGGGGATACCTTCTACGAGCAGTACTTC
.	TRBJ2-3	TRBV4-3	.	CASSQAGSGTDTQYF	TGCGCCAGCAGCCAAGCCGGGAGTGGTACAGATACGCAGTATTTT
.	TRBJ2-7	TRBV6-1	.	CASSEGSPTVPFYYEQYF	TGTGCCAGCAGTGAGGGTTCCCCGACGGTTCCCTTTTACTACGAGCAGTACTTC
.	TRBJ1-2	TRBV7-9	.	CASSLMTGGDGYTF	TGTGCCAGCAGCTTAATGACAGGAGGCGATGGCTACACCTTC
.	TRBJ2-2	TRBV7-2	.	CASTTDSAGTGELFF	TGTGCCAGCACCACCGACTCCGCGGGCACCGGGGAGCTGTTTTTT
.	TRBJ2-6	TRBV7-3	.	CASSLTPTGVSPSGANVLTF	TGTGCCAGCAGCTTAACCCCGACAGGAGTTTCACCCTCTGGGGCCAACGTCCTGACTTTC
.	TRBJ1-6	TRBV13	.	CASSIRQAYNSPLHF	TGTGCCAGCAGCATACGCCAGGCTTATAATTCACCCCTCCACTTT
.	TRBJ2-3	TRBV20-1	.	CSARIGATQYF	TGCAGTGCTAGAATTGGAGCTACGCAGTATTTT
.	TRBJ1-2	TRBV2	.	CASSEFLKGRNYGYTF	TGTGCCAGCAGTGAGTTTTTGAAGGGGCGGAACTATGGCTACACCTTC
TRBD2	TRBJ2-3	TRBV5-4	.	CASSYLTSDHGTDTQYF	TGTGCCAGCAGCTACTTGACTAGCGACCATGGAACAGATACGCAGTATTTT
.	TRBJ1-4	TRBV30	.	CAWSVRRANEKLFF	TGTGCCTGGAGTGTAAGACGGGCTAATGAAAAACTGTTTTTT
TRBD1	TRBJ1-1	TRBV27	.	CASSLRPTGTEAFF	TGTGCCAGCAGTTTACGTCCGACAGGGACTGAAGCTTTCTTT
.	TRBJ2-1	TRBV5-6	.	CASLLRGNVLEQFF	TGTGCCAGCCTCCTGAGGGGGAACGTTCTGGAGCAGTTCTTC
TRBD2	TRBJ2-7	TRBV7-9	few	CSSSQSQAGVDEQYF	TGTTCCAGCAGCCAGAGTCAGGCGGGAGTAGATGAGCAGTACTTC
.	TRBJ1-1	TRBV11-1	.	CASSYTGEREAFF	TGTGCCAGCAGTTATACAGGAGAACGAGAAGCTTTCTTT
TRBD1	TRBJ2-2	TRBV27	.	CASSSRGRPGELFF	TGTGCCAGCAGTTCCAGGGGGCGCCCCGGGGAGCTGTTTTTT
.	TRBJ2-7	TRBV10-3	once	CAISETLVRGGNYEQYF	TGTGCCATCAGTGAGACCCTAGTTCGGGGCGGGAACTACGAGCAGTACTTC
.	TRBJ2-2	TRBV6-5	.	CASRSAGTHYELFF	TGTGCCAGCAGGTCCGCTGGGACACACTATGAGCTGTTTTTT
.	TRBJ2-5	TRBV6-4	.	CASIGTLLETQYF	TGTGCCAGCATAGGGACACTCTTAGAGACCCAGTACTTC
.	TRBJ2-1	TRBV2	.	CAGATSRLNNEQFF	TGTGCGGGAGCAACATCGAGGTTAAACAATGAGCAGTTCTTC
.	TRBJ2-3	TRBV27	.	CASSSLANTQYF	TGTGCCAGCAGTTCTCTAGCGAATACGCAGTATTTT
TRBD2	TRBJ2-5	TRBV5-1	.	CASSLRTSGAQETQYF	TGCGCCAGCAGCTTGAGGACTAGCGGCGCCCAAGAGACCCAGTACTTC
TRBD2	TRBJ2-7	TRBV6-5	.	CASSSHGRVSYEQYF	TGTGCCAGCAGTTCTCACGGGAGGGTGTCGTACGAGCAGTACTTC